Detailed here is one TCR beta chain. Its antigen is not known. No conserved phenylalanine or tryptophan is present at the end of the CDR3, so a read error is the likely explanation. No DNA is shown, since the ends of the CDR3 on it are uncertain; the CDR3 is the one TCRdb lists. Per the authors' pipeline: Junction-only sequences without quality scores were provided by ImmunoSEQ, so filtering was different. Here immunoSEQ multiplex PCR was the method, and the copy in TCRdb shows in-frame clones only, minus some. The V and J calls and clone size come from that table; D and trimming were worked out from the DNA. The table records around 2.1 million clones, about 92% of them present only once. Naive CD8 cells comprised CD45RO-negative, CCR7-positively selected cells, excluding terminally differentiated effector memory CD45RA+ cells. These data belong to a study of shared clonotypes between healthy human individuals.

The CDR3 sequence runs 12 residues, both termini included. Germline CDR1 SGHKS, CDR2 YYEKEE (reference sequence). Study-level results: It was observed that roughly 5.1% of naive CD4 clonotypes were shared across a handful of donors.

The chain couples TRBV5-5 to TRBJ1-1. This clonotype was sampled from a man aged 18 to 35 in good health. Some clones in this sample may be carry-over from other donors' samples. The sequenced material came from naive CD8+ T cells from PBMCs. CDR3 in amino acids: CASSSPPSAAAG.